The 20 T cell receptor beta chains below all came from one sample that was sequenced in a study of blood T cell repertoires in COVID-19. The method was immunoSEQ multiplex PCR; TCRdb's version includes in-frame clones alone and lacks a portion of them. The table has about 94,000 clones, 75% to 85% seen once; the top ten hold 19%. Sequenced sample: peripheral blood. The receptors shown here come from a human donor in a cohort sampled during active COVID-19.

The chain is built from TRBV5-1 and TRBJ1-5; D possibly corresponds to TRBD1 (5 bases). Germline lookup yields CDR1 SGHRS and CDR2 YFSETQ. With 2 bases removed from V and 0 bases from J, the gap between germline ends came to 9 bases. This CDR3 region has 15 residues. This chain's CDR3 is CASSLGTYSNQPQHF. The CDR3 DNA sequence: TGCGCCAGCAGCTTAGGGACTTATAGCAATCAGCCCCAGCATTTT.

J is TRBJ2-3 and V is TRBV3-1 (or the pseudogene TRBV3-2); D might be TRBD1 (6 bases). From germline, CDR1 is LGHDT and CDR2 YNNKEL (reference sequence). This CDR3 contains 13 residues. Trimming took off 6 bases at V and 3 bases at J, with 10 bases between the two ends. CDR3 bases: TGTGCCAGCAGTTATCAGGGGACAGATACGCAGTATTTT. Its protein is CASSYQGTDTQYF.

This sequence joins TRBV20-1 and TRBJ1-1; D is possibly TRBD1 (6 bases). Germline CDR1 and CDR2: DFQATT and SNEGSKA (reference sequence). The CDR3 has 9 residues. V lost 5 bases to trimming and J lost 11 bases, with 9 bases between them. CDR3 in DNA: TGCAGTGCTGGGGGCGGGGCTTTCTTT. Protein product: CSAGGGAFF.

This clone has just a few counts. The gene calls are TRBV6-5 and TRBJ1-4, with D hard to call. Trimming took off 6 bases at V and 6 bases at J, with 11 bases between the two ends. The CDR3 covers 13 residues. Germline V gene sequence: CDR1 MNHEY, CDR2 SVGAGI. The CDR3 loop is CASSFAMDEKLFF. DNA of the CDR3: TGTGCCAGCAGCTTTGCGATGGATGAAAAACTGTTTTTT.

The genes are TRBV6-5 and TRBJ1-4; TRBD1 agrees at 8 bases. The V and J ends lost 6 bases and 5 bases, in that order; junction bases with no gene match: 8. CDR1 is MNHEY and CDR2 is SVGAGI in the germline V gene. This CDR3 has 15 residues. For the CDR3, the DNA is TGTGCCAGCAGCCTCGGGACAGGTGTAAATGAAAAACTGTTTTTT. This gives the protein CASSLGTGVNEKLFF.

The chain is built from TRBV19 and TRBJ2-7; possibly TRBD1 for D (5 bases). Germline V gene data show CDR1 as LNHDA and CDR2 as SQIVND (reference sequence). The length of the CDR3 is 13 residues. V was pared by 5 bases and J by 6 bases, with 14 bases between. CDR3 residues: CASSADTFGEQYF. As DNA, the CDR3 is TGTGCCAGTAGTGCGGACACATTTGGCGAGCAGTACTTC.

Here the CDR3 reads CASSPGENYGYTF. CDR3 in DNA: TGTGCCAGCTCACCAGGAGAAAACTATGGCTACACCTTC. The chain has TRBV18 and TRBJ1-2, with D unclear. This CDR3 region has 13 residues. Germline CDR1 KGHSH, CDR2 LQKENI. V was clipped by 2 bases and J by 2 bases, with 6 bases between them.

The chain links TRBV28 to TRBJ2-7, with 7 bases identical to TRBD1. The V gene's germline CDR1 is MDHEN and CDR2 SYDVKM. V lost 6 bases to trimming and J lost 7 bases; unmatched junction nucleotides: 12. CDR3 length equals 14 residues. CDR3 loop: CASRSDRSRAEQYF. DNA for the CDR3: TGTGCCAGCAGGTCGGACAGGAGCCGGGCTGAGCAGTACTTC. Complete variable domain (other parts from reference TRBV28 and TRBJ2-7): DVKVTQSSRYLVKRTGEKVFLECVQDMDHENMFWYRQDPGLGLRLIYFSYDVKMKEKGDIPEGYSVSREKKERFSLILESASTNQTSMYLCASRSDRSRAEQYFGPGTRLTVT.

V gene TRBV18 combines with J gene TRBJ1-2; 7 bases are a match to TRBD1. The germline V gene encodes CDR1 KGHSH and CDR2 LQKENI. The CDR3 length is 14 residues. J was trimmed by 5 bases and V by 3 bases; bases with no gene match: 6. The CDR3 protein is CASSPGTAQYGYTF. Written as DNA, the CDR3 is TGTGCCAGCTCACCTGGGACAGCTCAGTATGGCTACACCTTC. The full variable domain, its missing parts supplied by reference TRBV18 and TRBJ1-2, is NAGVMQNPRHLVRRRGQEARLRCSPMKGHSHVYWYRQLPEEGLKFMVYLQKENIIDESGMPKERFSAEFPKEGPSILRIQQVVRGDSAAYFCASSPGTAQYGYTFGSGTRLTVV.

This chain connects TRBV2 to TRBJ2-7; 14 bases line up with TRBD2. Trimming cost V 0 bases and J 2 bases; bases outside gene matches: 9. Germline V gene sequence: CDR1 SNHLY, CDR2 FYNNEI. The CDR3 extends over 19 amino acids. CDR3 loop: CASSEALPGLAGVTYEQYF. The CDR3 coding sequence is TGTGCCAGCAGTGAAGCGCTTCCGGGACTAGCGGGAGTAACCTACGAGCAGTACTTC.

The CDR3 region has the DNA TGTGCCAGTAGTATAGATCCGGGAGAAGCTTTCTTT. Translation gives CASSIDPGEAFF. This sequence joins TRBV19 and TRBJ1-1; D unresolved. Between the trimmed V and J ends, which lost 0 bases and 8 bases, there was a span of 7 bases. The CDR3 sequence is 12 residues long. In germline, CDR1 is LNHDA, CDR2 SQIVND (reference sequence).

The chain is built from TRBV6-1 and TRBJ1-5; possibly TRBD1 for D (6 bases). Trimming removed 0 bases from V and 5 bases from J, with 11 bases in between. CDR1 and CDR2 from the germline V gene are MNHNS and SASEGT. This CDR3 comprises 15 residues. CDR3 region: CASSEAGGFDQPQHF. The DNA for the CDR3 is TGTGCCAGCAGTGAAGCAGGGGGTTTCGATCAGCCCCAGCATTTT.

The CDR3 DNA follows: TGTGCCAGCAGCTTGGCCAGACAGGGGGCGAGTGGCTACACCTTC. Protein: CASSLARQGASGYTF. The chain combines TRBV5-4 with TRBJ1-2; the match to TRBD1 covers 10 bases. V lost 0 bases and J lost 7; bases outside the gene matches: 6. The CDR3 runs to 15 residues. Germline assignment: CDR1 SGHNT and CDR2 YYREEE (reference sequence).

The rearrangement uses TRBV4-1 and TRBJ1-5; D may be TRBD1 (5 bases). The CDR3 covers 13 residues. Germline CDR1 MGHRA, CDR2 YSYEKL. V lost 2 bases and J lost 5, with 7 bases in between. CDR3 sequence: CASSQSGDQPQHF. The CDR3 nucleotides are TGCGCCAGCAGCCAATCGGGGGATCAGCCCCAGCATTTT.

This sequence joins TRBV19 and TRBJ2-7; D is perhaps TRBD1 (6 bases). CDR1 and CDR2 (germline): LNHDA, SQIVND (reference sequence). This CDR3 is built from 13 residues. The V end lost 6 bases, the J end lost 4 bases, and 13 bases lay between the germline ends. DNA of the CDR3: TGTGCCAGTAGGAGAACAGGGCTATACGAGCAGTACTTC. This encodes CASRRTGLYEQYF.

The chain joins TRBV6-2 or TRBV6-3 to TRBJ2-7, with D maybe TRBD1 (6 bases). The germline CDR1 and CDR2 sequences are MNHEY and SVGEGT. The CDR3 runs 15 residues. V was clipped by 2 bases and J by 1 base, with 12 bases between them. The CDR3 nucleotides read TGTGCCAGCAGTTACGTGGACAGCGTTTCCTACGAGCAGTACTTC. This codes for CASSYVDSVSYEQYF.

The chain carries TRBV7-6 and TRBJ2-6; perhaps TRBD1 as D (5 bases). CDR3 length: 17 residues. Germline CDR1 is SGHVS and CDR2 is FNYEAQ. Trimming removed 4 bases at V and 0 bases at J, with 13 bases between. CDR3 sequence (DNA): TGTGCCAGCAGCTCAGAGACAGCAGGCTCTGGGGCCAACGTCCTGACTTTC. It specifies CASSSETAGSGANVLTF.

The rearrangement uses TRBV7-3 and TRBJ2-7; 7 nucleotides agree with TRBD2. Germline values: CDR1 SGHTA, CDR2 FQGTGA. V was pared by 5 bases and J by 4 bases, with 11 bases of the junction left unmatched. CDR3 size: 15 residues. The CDR3 is CASSRAAAGMYEQYF. In nucleotides, the CDR3 is TGTGCCAGCAGCCGGGCGGCAGCGGGAATGTACGAGCAGTACTTC.

CDR3 coding DNA: TGCGCCAGCAGCCCAGGGGGGACTAGCACAGATACGCAGTATTTT. Amino acid sequence: CASSPGGTSTDTQYF. The genes are TRBV4-1 and TRBJ2-3; D possibly corresponds to TRBD1 (7 bases). Germline lookup yields CDR1 MGHRA and CDR2 YSYEKL. This CDR3 spans 15 amino acids. Trimming removed 4 bases at V and 0 bases at J, with 11 bases between.

V gene TRBV7-2 combines with J gene TRBJ2-5; 7 bases fit TRBD1. This CDR3 has 14 amino acids. Germline V CDR1 and CDR2: SGHTA, FQGNSA. The V and J ends lost 7 bases and 6 bases, in that order; junction bases with no gene match: 11. This chain's CDR3 is CASTHLDREKTQYF. The CDR3 region has the DNA TGTGCCAGCACCCACCTCGACAGGGAGAAGACCCAGTACTTC.